Following are 4 T cell receptor beta chains from one sample sequenced in a study of T cells in Graves' hyperthyroidism and ophthalmopathy. The source material, RNA transcripts, was used to amplify TCR beta CDR3 regions. Researchers ran a first-round RT-PCR on the TCR CDR3 using the HTBI primer set. TCRdb reprocessed the multiplex PCR reads with MiXCR, giving one entry per CDR3 protein. The sample includes approximately 400,000 distinct CDR3 sequences, 11% to 15% of them seen just once. The sample consisted of blood. The receptors derive from a man in his fifties with Graves' ophthalmopathy.

This clonotype was found many times. This chain connects TRBV2 to TRBJ2-5; D might be TRBD2 (7 bases). Trimming pared 6 bases from V and 3 bases from J, leaving 11 bases between. Germline V CDR1 and CDR2: SNHLY, FYNNEI. The CDR3 extends over 13 amino acids. The CDR3 protein is CASRRGHKETQYF. DNA of the CDR3: TGTGCCAGCAGGCGGGGGCACAAAGAGACCCAGTACTTC. Supplemented by reference TRBV2 and TRBJ2-5, the full variable domain reads EPEVTQTPSHQVTQMGQEVILRCVPISNHLYFYWYRQILGQKVEFLVSFYNNEISEKSEIFDDQFSVERPDGSNFTLKIRSTKLEDSAMYFCASRRGHKETQYFGPGTRLLVL.

The gene calls are TRBV9 and TRBJ1-2; 7 bases line up with TRBD1. From germline, CDR1 is SGDLS and CDR2 YYNGEE. This CDR3 contains 14 residues. With 3 bases clipped from V and 8 bases from J, the junction kept 10 bases outside the gene matches. The chain's CDR3 is CASSADRARGGYTF. Written as DNA, the CDR3 is TGTGCCAGCAGCGCAGACAGGGCACGAGGGGGCTACACCTTC.

J is TRBJ1-3 and V is TRBV5-1, with 7 bases fitting TRBD1. The CDR3 is 16 residues long. With 2 bases clipped from V and 0 bases from J, the junction kept 5 bases outside the gene matches. The germline CDR1 and CDR2 sequences are SGHRS and YFSETQ. CDR3 in DNA: TGCGCCAGCAGCTTCGACAGGGCGGCCTCTGGAAACACCATATATTTT. Translating gives CASSFDRAASGNTIYF.

This clonotype occurred many times. J is TRBJ2-7 and V is TRBV18, with a weak D call TRBD2 (6 bases). This CDR3 region has 13 residues. V lost 3 bases to trimming and J lost 7 bases, with 13 bases between them. In germline, CDR1 is KGHSH, CDR2 LQKENI. The CDR3 protein is CASSPGLLREQYF. The DNA for the CDR3 is TGTGCCAGCTCACCGGGACTCCTTCGAGAGCAGTACTTC.